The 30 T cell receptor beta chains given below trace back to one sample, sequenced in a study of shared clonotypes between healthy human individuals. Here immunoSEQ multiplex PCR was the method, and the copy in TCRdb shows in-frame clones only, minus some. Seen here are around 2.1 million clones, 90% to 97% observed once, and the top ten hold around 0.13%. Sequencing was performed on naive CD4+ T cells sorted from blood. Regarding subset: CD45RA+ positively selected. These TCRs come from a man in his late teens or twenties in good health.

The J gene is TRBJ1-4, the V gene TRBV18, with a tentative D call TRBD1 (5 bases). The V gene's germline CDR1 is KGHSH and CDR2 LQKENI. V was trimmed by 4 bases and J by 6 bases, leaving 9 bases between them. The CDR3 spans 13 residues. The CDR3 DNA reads TGTGCCAGCTCACAGGGGATGGATGAAAAACTGTTTTTT. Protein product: CASSQGMDEKLFF. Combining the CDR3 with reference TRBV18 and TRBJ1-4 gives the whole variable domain NAGVMQNPRHLVRRRGQEARLRCSPMKGHSHVYWYRQLPEEGLKFMVYLQKENIIDESGMPKERFSAEFPKEGPSILRIQQVVRGDSAAYFCASSQGMDEKLFFGSGTQLSVL.

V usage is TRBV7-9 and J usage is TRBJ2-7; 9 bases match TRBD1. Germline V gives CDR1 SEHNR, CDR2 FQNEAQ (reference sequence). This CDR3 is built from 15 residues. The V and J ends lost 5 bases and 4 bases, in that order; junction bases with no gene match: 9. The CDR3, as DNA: TGTGCCAGCAGCCTCCCGGGACAGGGAAGGTACGAGCAGTACTTC. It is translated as CASSLPGQGRYEQYF. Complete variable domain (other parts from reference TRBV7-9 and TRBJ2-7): DTGVSQNPRHKITKRGQNVTFRCDPISEHNRLYWYRQTLGQGPEFLTYFQNEAQLEKSRLLSDRFSAERPKGSFSTLEIQRTEQGDSAMYLCASSLPGQGRYEQYFGPGTRLTVT.

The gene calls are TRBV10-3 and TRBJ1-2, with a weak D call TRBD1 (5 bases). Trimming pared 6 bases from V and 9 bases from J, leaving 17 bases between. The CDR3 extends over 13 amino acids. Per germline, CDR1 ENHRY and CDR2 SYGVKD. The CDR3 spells CAISRDAESSYTF. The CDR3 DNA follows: TGTGCCATCAGCCGGGACGCGGAGAGTAGCTACACCTTC.

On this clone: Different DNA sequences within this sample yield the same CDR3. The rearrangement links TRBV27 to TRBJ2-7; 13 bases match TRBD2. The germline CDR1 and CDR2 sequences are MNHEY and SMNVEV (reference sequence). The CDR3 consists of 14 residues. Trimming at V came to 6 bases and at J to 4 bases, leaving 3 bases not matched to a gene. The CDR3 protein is CASSSLAGGYEQYF. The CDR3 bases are TGTGCCAGCAGCTCACTAGCGGGAGGGTACGAGCAGTACTTC.

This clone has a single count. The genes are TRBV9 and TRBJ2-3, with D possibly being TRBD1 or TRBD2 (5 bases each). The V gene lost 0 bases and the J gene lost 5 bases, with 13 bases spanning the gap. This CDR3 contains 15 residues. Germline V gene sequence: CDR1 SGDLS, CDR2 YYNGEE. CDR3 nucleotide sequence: TGTGCCAGCAGCGTAGCTACCGGGGCCCAAGATACGCAGTATTTT. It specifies CASSVATGAQDTQYF.

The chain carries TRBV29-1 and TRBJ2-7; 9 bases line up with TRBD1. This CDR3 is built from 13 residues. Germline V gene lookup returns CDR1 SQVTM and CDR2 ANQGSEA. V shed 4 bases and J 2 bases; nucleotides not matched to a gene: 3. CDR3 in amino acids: CSVGTGEAYEQYF. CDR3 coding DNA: TGCAGCGTTGGGACAGGGGAAGCCTACGAGCAGTACTTC.

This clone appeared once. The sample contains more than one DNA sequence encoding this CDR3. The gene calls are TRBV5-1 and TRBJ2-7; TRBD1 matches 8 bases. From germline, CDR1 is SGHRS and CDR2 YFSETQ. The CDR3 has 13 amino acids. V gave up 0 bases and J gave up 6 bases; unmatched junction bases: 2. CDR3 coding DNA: TGCGCCAGCAGCTTGGGGACAGGGAGCGAGCAGTACTTC. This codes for CASSLGTGSEQYF.

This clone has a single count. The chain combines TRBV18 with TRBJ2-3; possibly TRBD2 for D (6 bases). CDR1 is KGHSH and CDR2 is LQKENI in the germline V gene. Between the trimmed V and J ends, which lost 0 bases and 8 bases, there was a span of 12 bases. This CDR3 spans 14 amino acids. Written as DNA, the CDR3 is TGTGCCAGCTCACCACCGGGGCGGGGTGCTACGCAGTATTTT. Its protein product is CASSPPGRGATQYF.

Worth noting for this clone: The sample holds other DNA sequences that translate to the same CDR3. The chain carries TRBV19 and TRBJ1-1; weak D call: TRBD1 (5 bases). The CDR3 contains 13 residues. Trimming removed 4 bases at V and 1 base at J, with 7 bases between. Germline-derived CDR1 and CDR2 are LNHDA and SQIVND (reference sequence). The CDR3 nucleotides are TGTGCCAGTAGTAGTGGGGGGAACACTGAAGCTTTCTTT. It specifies CASSSGGNTEAFF.

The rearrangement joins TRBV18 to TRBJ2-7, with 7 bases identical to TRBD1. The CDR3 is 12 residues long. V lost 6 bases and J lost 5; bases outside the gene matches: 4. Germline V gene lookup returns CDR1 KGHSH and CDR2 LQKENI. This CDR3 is CASSSTGNEQYF. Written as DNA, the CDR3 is TGTGCCAGCTCGTCGACAGGGAACGAGCAGTACTTC.

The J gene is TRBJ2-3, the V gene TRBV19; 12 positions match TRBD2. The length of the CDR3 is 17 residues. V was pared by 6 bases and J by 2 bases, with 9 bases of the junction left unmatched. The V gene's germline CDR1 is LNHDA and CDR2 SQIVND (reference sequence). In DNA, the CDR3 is TGTGCCAGTAGCACGGACCTAGCGGGAGGGCCCACAGATACGCAGTATTTT. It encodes CASSTDLAGGPTDTQYF.

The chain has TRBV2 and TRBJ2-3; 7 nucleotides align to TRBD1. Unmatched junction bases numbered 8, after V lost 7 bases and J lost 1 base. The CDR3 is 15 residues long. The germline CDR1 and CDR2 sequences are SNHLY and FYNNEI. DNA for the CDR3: TGTGCCAGCATCCGAGGGCAGGGGGGCACAGATACGCAGTATTTT. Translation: CASIRGQGGTDTQYF.

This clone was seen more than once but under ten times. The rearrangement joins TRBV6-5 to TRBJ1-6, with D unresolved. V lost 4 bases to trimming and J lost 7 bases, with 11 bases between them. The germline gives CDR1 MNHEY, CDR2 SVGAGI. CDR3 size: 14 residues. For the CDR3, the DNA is TGTGCCAGCAGTTCTTGGTCAGCGAATTCACCCCTCCACTTT. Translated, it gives CASSSWSANSPLHF.

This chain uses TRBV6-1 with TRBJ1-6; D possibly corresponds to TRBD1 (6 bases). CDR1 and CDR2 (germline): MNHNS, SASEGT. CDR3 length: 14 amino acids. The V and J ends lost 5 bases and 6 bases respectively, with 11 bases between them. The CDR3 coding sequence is TGTGCCAGCAGTTGGGGGGCTGGTAATTCACCCCTCCACTTT. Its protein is CASSWGAGNSPLHF.

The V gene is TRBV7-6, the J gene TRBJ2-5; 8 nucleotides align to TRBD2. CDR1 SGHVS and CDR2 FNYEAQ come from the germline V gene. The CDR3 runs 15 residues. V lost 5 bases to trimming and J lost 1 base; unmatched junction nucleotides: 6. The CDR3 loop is CASSQGLASQETQYF. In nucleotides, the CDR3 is TGTGCCAGCAGCCAAGGACTAGCCAGCCAAGAGACCCAGTACTTC.

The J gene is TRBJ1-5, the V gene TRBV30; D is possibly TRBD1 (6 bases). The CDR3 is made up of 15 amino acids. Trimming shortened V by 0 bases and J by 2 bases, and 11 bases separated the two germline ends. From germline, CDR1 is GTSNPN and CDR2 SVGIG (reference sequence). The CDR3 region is CAWSVGGDGNQPQHF. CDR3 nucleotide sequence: TGTGCCTGGAGTGTTGGGGGCGATGGCAATCAGCCCCAGCATTTT.

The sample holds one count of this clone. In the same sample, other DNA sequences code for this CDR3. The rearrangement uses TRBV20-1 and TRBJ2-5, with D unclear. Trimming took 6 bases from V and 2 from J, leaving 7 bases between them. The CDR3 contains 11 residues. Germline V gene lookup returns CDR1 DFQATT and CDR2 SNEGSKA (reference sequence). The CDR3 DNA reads TGCAGTGCCCGGCCGCAAGAGACCCAGTACTTC. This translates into CSARPQETQYF.

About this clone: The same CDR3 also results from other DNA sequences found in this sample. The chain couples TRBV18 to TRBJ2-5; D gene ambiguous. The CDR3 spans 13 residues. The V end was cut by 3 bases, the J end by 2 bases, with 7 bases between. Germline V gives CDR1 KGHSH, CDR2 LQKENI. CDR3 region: CASSPPQQETQYF. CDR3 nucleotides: TGTGCCAGCTCACCCCCCCAACAAGAGACCCAGTACTTC.

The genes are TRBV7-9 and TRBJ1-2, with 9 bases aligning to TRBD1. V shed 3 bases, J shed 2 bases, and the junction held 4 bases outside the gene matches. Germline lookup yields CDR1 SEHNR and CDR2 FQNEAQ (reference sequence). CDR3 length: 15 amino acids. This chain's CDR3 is CASSFQGQGNYGYTF. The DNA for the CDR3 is TGTGCCAGCAGCTTCCAGGGACAGGGAAACTATGGCTACACCTTC.

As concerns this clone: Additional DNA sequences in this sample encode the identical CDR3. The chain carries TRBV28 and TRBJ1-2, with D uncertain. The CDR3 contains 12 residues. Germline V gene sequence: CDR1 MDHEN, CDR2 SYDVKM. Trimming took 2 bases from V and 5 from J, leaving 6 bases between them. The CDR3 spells CASSLIPYGYTF. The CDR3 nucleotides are TGTGCCAGCAGTTTAATTCCATATGGCTACACCTTC.

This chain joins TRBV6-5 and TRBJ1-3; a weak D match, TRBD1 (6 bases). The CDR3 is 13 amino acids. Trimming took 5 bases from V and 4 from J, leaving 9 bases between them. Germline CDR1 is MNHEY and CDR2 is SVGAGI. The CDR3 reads CASSGTQGNTIYF. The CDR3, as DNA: TGTGCCAGCAGTGGGACACAGGGAAACACCATATATTTT.

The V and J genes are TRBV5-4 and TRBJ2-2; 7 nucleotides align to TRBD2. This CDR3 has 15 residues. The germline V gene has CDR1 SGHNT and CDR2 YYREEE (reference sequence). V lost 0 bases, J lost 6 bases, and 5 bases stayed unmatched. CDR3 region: CASSLGGRAPGELFF. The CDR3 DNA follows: TGTGCCAGCAGCTTGGGCGGGAGAGCTCCCGGGGAGCTGTTTTTT.

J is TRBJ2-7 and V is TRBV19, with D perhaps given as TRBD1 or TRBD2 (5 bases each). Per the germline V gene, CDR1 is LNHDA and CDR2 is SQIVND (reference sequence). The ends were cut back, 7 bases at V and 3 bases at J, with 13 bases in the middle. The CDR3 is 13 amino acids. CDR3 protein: CASKGPRGYEQYF. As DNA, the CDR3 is TGTGCCAGTAAAGGCCCGAGGGGCTACGAGCAGTACTTC.

The CDR3, as DNA: TGTGCCTGGAGGGGACAGGGGGGTGGAAACACCATATATTTT. Its translation is CAWRGQGGGNTIYF. V and J are TRBV30 and TRBJ1-3; 11 bases align to TRBD1. Looked up from germline, CDR1 is GTSNPN and CDR2 is SVGIG (reference sequence). V dropped 3 bases and J dropped 3; count of bases not matched to a gene: 1. The CDR3 runs to 14 residues.

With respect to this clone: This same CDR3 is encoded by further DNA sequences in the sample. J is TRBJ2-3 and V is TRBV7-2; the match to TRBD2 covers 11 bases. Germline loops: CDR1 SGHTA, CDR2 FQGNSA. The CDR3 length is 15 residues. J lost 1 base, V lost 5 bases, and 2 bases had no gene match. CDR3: CASSLSGRGTDTQYF. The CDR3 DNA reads TGTGCCAGCAGCCTTAGCGGGAGGGGCACAGATACGCAGTATTTT.

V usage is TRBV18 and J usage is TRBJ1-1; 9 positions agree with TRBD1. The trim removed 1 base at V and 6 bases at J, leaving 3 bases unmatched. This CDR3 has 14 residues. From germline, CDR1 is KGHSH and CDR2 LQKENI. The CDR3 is CASSPLTGGPEAFF. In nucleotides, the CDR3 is TGTGCCAGCTCACCACTTACAGGGGGCCCTGAAGCTTTCTTT.

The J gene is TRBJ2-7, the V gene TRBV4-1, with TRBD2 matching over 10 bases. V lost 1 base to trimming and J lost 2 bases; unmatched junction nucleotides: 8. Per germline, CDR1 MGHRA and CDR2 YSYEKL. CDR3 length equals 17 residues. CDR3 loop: CASSQVLSGRATYEQYF. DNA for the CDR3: TGCGCCAGCAGCCAAGTCCTGAGCGGGAGGGCGACCTACGAGCAGTACTTC.

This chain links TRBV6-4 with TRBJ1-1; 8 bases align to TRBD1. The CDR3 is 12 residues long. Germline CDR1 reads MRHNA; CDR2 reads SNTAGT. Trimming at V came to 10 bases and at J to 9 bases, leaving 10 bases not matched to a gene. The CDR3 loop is CAIPPTGEKAFF. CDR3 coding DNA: TGTGCCATCCCCCCGACAGGGGAGAAAGCTTTCTTT.

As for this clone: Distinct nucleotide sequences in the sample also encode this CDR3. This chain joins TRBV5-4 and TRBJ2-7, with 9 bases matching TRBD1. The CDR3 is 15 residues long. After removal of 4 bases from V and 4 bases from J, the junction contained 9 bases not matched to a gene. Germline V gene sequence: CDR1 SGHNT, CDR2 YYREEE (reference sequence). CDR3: CASSPGGQGLYEQYF. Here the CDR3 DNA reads TGTGCCAGCAGCCCCGGAGGACAGGGGTTGTACGAGCAGTACTTC. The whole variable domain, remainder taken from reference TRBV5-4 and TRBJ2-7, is ETGVTQSPTHLIKTRGQQVTLRCSSQSGHNTVSWYQQALGQGPQFIFQYYREEENGRGNFPPRFSGLQFPNYSSELNVNALELDDSALYLCASSPGGQGLYEQYFGPGTRLTVT.

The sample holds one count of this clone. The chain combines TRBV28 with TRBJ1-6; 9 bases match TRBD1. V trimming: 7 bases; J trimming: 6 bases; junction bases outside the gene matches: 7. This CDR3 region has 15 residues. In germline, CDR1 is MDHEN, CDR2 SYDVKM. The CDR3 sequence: CASTGTGRGNSPLHF. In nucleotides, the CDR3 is TGTGCCAGCACCGGGACAGGGAGAGGTAATTCACCCCTCCACTTT.